Listed below are T cell receptor beta chains from one sample, sequenced in a study of response to subunit inactivated influenza vaccine. TCRdb reprocessed the RT-PCR reads via MiXCR and lists one record per CDR3 protein. This table holds hundreds of thousands of distinct CDR3 sequences, around 11% found once. The same data also went into a second study, on T cells expressing NK-cell markers.

The sequenced sample was PBMCs from blood, obtained on the day of vaccination. Receptor source: a man aged 50-60 years who received an inactivated influenza vaccine. Both conserved end residues are trimmed from each CDR3. The size entry is marked missing in some rows and otherwise reads once, few, many or a size class.

clone size | J gene | V gene | CDR3 protein
NA | TRBJ2-3 | TRBV5-1 | ASSLVLAETTDTQY
NA | TRBJ2-3 | TRBV5-1 | ASSLDIRLADSTDTQY
few | TRBJ2-3 | TRBV7-9 | ASSSQRENTDTQY
few | TRBJ2-7 | TRBV5-1 | ASSLGLAGTIGYEQY
NA | TRBJ2-7 | TRBV7-8 | ASSTSDYMSSYEQY
NA | TRBJ1-2 | TRBV2 | ASSGGRTYGYT
NA | TRBJ1-3 | TRBV3-1 | ASSQVYGLGNTIY
NA | TRBJ2-1 | TRBV7-6 | ASSPRGVDRGGGNEQF
NA | TRBJ1-4 | TRBV11-1 | ASSFSGTGRLF
many | TRBJ2-7 | TRBV20-1 | SASTSGYEQY
few | TRBJ1-5 | TRBV12-3/TRBV12-4 | ASSLGGNSNQPQH
NA | TRBJ2-1 | TRBV24-1 | ATSYLSGEQF
many | TRBJ2-7 | TRBV15 | ATSRGVGTGGYEQY
few | TRBJ2-2 | TRBV5-5 | ASSFTSGRTGELF
few | TRBJ2-7 | TRBV11-1 | ASSLTPLTSGTTYEQY
few | TRBJ2-3 | TRBV12-3/TRBV12-4 | ASSAPGLALPDTQY
few | TRBJ2-7 | TRBV28 | ASSSPVGIRPYEQY
few | TRBJ2-5 | TRBV28 | ASSPLVAGQETQY
NA | TRBJ2-1 | TRBV28 | ASSYEGLYNEQF
NA | TRBJ2-5 | TRBV5-1 | ASSPTSGIARETQY
NA | TRBJ1-3 | TRBV9 | ASSGLDHTIY
few | TRBJ1-5 | TRBV28 | ASSTQPQH
NA | TRBJ2-6 | TRBV7-3 | ASFDRRAGANVLT
many | TRBJ2-5 | TRBV28 | ASRMQGQGQETQY
NA | TRBJ2-6 | TRBV6-2/TRBV6-3 | ASKFSSGANVLT
NA | TRBJ2-1 | TRBV6-5 | ASSSHSGGAYNEQF
NA | TRBJ2-5 | TRBV6-1 | ASRTSRGNQETQY
many | TRBJ2-7 | TRBV7-9 | ASRTGTGDNEQY
few | TRBJ2-1 | TRBV29-1 | SVAGLAGPYNEQF
few | TRBJ2-2 | TRBV5-1 | ASKVLSGANTGELF
many | TRBJ2-5 | TRBV7-2 | ASSLSLTLGWETQY
NA | TRBJ1-1 | TRBV5-1 | ASSRSGDFKESHTEAF
many | TRBJ2-4 | TRBV29-1 | SVRGHLAKNIQY
NA | TRBJ1-4 | TRBV12-3/TRBV12-4 | ASSSDRGTLRANNEKLF
NA | TRBJ2-7 | TRBV28 | ASRRDFLYEQY
few | TRBJ2-6 | TRBV4-2 | ASSQEGPGGLASSGANVLT
once | TRBJ2-7 | TRBV7-2 | ASSLVGTTAYEQY
NA | TRBJ1-1 | TRBV5-1 | ASSPQGASNTEAF
few | TRBJ1-4 | TRBV6-1 | ASLAGRTNEKLF
many | TRBJ2-5 | TRBV27 | ASSFDRAVTQY
NA | TRBJ2-1 | TRBV9 | ASSVVPEGEQF
NA | TRBJ2-7 | TRBV20-1 | SISGGYEGANEQY
few | TRBJ2-3 | TRBV27 | ASRSTATDTQY
few | TRBJ2-7 | TRBV5-1 | ASSLRGPTLYEQY
many | TRBJ2-2 | TRBV4-1 | ASSQEGRGGGELF
NA | TRBJ1-5 | TRBV20-1 | SARLDRGDSNQPQH
many | TRBJ1-1 | TRBV28 | ASRPPGTHMNTEAF